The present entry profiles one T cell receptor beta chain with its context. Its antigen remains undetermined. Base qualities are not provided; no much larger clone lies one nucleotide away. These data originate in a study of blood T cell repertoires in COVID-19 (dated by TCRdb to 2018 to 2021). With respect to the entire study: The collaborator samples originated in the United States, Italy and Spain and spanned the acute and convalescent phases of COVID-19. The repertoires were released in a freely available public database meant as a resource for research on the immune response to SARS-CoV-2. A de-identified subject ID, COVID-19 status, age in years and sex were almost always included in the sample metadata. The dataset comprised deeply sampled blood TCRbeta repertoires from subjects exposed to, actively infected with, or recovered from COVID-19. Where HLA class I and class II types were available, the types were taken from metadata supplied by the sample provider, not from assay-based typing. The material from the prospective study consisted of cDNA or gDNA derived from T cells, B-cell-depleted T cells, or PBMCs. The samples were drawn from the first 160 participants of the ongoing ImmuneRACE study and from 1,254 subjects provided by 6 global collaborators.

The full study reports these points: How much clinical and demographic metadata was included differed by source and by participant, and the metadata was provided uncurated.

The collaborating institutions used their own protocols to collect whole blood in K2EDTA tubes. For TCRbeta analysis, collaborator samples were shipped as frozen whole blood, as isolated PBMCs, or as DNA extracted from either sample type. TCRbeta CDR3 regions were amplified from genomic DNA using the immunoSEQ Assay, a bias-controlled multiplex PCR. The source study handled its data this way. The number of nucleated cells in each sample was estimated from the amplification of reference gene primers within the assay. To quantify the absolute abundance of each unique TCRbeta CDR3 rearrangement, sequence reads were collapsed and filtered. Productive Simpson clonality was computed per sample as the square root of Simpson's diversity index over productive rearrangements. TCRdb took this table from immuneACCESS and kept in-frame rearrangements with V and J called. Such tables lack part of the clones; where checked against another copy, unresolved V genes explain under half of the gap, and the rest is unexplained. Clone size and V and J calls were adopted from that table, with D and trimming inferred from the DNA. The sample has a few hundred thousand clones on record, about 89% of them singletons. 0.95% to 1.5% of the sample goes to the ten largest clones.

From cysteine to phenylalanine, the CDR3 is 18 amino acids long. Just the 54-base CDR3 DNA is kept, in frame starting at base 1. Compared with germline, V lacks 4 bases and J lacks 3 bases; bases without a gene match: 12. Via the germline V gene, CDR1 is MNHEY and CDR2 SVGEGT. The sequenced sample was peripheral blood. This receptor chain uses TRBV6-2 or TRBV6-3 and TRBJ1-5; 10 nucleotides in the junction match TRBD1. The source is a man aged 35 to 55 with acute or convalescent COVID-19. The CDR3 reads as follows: CASSSLTGGSLANQPQHF. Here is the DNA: TGTGCCAGCAGTTCTTTGACAGGGGGCTCTTTGGCCAATCAGCCCCAGCATTTT.